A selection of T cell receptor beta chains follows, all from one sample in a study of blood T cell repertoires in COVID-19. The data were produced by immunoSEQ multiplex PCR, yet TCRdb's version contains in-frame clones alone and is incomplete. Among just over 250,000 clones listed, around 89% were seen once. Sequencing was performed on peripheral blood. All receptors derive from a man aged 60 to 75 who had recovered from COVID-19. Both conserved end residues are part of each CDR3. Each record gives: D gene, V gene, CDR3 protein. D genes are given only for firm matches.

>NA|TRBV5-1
CASSLGNTGSSYNEQFF
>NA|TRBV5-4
CASSSPLETRGNIQYF
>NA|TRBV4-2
CASSQEYDSNQPQHF
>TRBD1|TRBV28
CASSLFRQGASNEQFF
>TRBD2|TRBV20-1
CSASETSGEQYF
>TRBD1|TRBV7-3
CASSRTGVGQETQYF
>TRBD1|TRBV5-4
CASSRDSLNEKLFF
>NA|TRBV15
CATSFDRRFEQYF
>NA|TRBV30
CAFHGAGLIEAFF
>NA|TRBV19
CASSLKQATSGTQYF
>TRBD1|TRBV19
CASSPGQGGGNTEAFF
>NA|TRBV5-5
CASKRRHAGDYGYTF
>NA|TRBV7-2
CASSLVRGYEQYF
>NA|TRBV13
CASSQVRTRSYNEQFF
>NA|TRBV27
CASSLLASGAPAKNIQYF
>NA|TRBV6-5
CASAGQGVYEQYF
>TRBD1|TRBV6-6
CASSSSSDRGYGYTF
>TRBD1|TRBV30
CAWSVGGAYGYTF